These 22 T cell receptor beta chains were all obtained from the same sample, sequenced in a study of T cell responses to AZD1222 COVID-19 vaccine. Method: immunoSEQ multiplex PCR; TCRdb's copy keeps in-frame clones and lacks some. The sample has approximately 130,000 clones, about nine tenths seen once. The sample was peripheral blood, taken 28 days after the second AZD1222 dose. The receptors originated from an adult who received the AZD1222 COVID-19 vaccine.

This sequence joins TRBV29-1 and TRBJ1-5, with 8 bases matching TRBD1. J gave up 16 bases and V 4 bases, and 21 bases lay outside the gene matches. The CDR3 has 15 residues. The germline V gene encodes CDR1 SQVTM and CDR2 ANQGSEA. CDR3 protein: CSVAGQGGEVGAEHF. The CDR3 DNA is TGCAGCGTTGCCGGACAGGGAGGGGAAGTGGGTGCAGAACATTTT.

V is TRBV7-3 and J is TRBJ2-7, with D perhaps matching TRBD1 (6 bases). V was clipped by 2 bases and J by 7 bases, with 12 bases between them. The CDR3 covers 13 residues. Germline CDR1 and CDR2: SGHTA and FQGTGA. The CDR3 sequence is CASSLGYRDEQYF. The CDR3 nucleotides are TGTGCCAGCAGCTTAGGGTACAGGGATGAGCAGTACTTC.

The genes are TRBV6-5 and TRBJ1-5; no firm D call. CDR3 size: 14 residues. From germline, CDR1 is MNHEY and CDR2 SVGAGI. Between the trimmed V and J ends, which lost 6 bases and 0 bases, there was a span of 9 bases. CDR3 DNA sequence: TGTGCCAGCAGCCGCGAATATAGCAATCAGCCCCAGCATTTT. Translated: CASSREYSNQPQHF.

The chain couples TRBV28 to TRBJ1-2; 8 bases fit TRBD1. Trimming at V came to 5 bases and at J to 9 bases, leaving 5 bases not matched to a gene. Germline V lookup: CDR1 MDHEN, CDR2 SYDVKM. The CDR3 has 12 residues. CDR3 nucleotides: TGTGCCAGCAGTGAAACAGGGGGTAGCTACACCTTC. This gives the protein CASSETGGSYTF.

V is TRBV7-9 and J is TRBJ2-7, with D perhaps matching TRBD2 (6 bases). V lost 8 bases and J 0 bases, leaving 11 bases between the germline ends. Germline lookup yields CDR1 SEHNR and CDR2 FQNEAQ (reference sequence). The CDR3 covers 13 residues. In DNA form, the CDR3 reads TGTGCCAGCGCCCGGGGGTCCTCCTACGAGCAGTACTTC. Its protein is CASARGSSYEQYF.

J is TRBJ2-7 and V is TRBV7-2; a weak D match, TRBD2 (6 bases). The V and J ends lost 4 bases and 2 bases respectively, with 18 bases between them. The germline gives CDR1 SGHTA, CDR2 FQGNSA. The length of the CDR3 is 16 residues. The CDR3 spells CASSYNGGSGAYEQYF. As DNA, the CDR3 is TGTGCCAGCAGCTATAACGGGGGTAGCGGAGCCTACGAGCAGTACTTC.

The chain recombines TRBV3-1 (or the pseudogene TRBV3-2) with TRBJ2-3, with D perhaps TRBD1 (5 bases). The germline V gene encodes CDR1 LGHDT and CDR2 YNNKEL (reference sequence). This CDR3 is 16 amino acids long. Trimming shortened V by 0 bases and J by 8 bases, and 18 bases separated the two germline ends. CDR3 sequence reads: CASSQDGWAGRGTQYF. Here the CDR3 DNA reads TGTGCCAGCAGCCAAGATGGGTGGGCAGGGCGTGGTACGCAGTATTTT.

In its sample, this clone was seen once. J is TRBJ1-1 and V is TRBV18, with a tentative D call TRBD1 (6 bases). CDR1 is KGHSH and CDR2 is LQKENI in the germline V gene. Between the trimmed V and J ends, which lost 6 bases and 4 bases, there was a span of 12 bases. This CDR3 is built from 13 residues. CDR3 residues: CASSKGTITEAFF. The CDR3 DNA follows: TGTGCCAGCTCGAAGGGGACAATCACTGAAGCTTTCTTT.

The chain recombines TRBV24-1 with TRBJ2-5; D possibly matches TRBD1 or TRBD2 (6 bases each). CDR1 and CDR2 from the germline V gene are KGHDR and SFDVKD. The CDR3 length is 17 residues. V dropped 1 base and J dropped 0 bases, with 14 bases sitting between them. The CDR3: CATSDFRGEPDQETQYF. DNA of the CDR3: TGTGCCACCAGTGATTTTAGGGGGGAACCGGACCAAGAGACCCAGTACTTC.

The chain employs TRBV7-9 and TRBJ1-1, with 7 bases matching TRBD1. The CDR3 is made up of 13 amino acids. V lost 5 bases to trimming and J lost 4 bases; unmatched junction nucleotides: 4. Germline loops: CDR1 SEHNR, CDR2 FQNEAQ (reference sequence). CDR3 nucleotide sequence: TGTGCCAGCAGCCGGACAGGAACCACTGAAGCTTTCTTT. Protein: CASSRTGTTEAFF.

The chain couples TRBV4-1 to TRBJ1-6; D is unclear. The CDR3 runs to 14 residues. CDR1 is MGHRA, CDR2 YSYEKL, per germline. V lost 1 base and J lost 6, with 7 bases in between. CDR3 region: CASSQGGSNSPLHF. The CDR3 DNA follows: TGCGCCAGCAGCCAAGGAGGTAGTAATTCACCCCTCCACTTT.

The V gene is TRBV9, the J gene TRBJ1-5; TRBD1 is a possible D gene (5 bases). The CDR3 consists of 16 residues. Looked up from germline, CDR1 is SGDLS and CDR2 is YYNGEE. Trimming stripped 0 bases from V and 2 bases from J, with 12 bases between. CDR3 region: CASSVGGLTGNQPQHF. DNA for the CDR3: TGTGCCAGCAGCGTAGGGGGCCTGACGGGCAATCAGCCCCAGCATTTT.

This clone appeared a few times. The J gene is TRBJ1-3, the V gene TRBV4-3; 8 nucleotides agree with TRBD1. The V segment lost 4 bases and the J segment 8 bases; nucleotides outside the gene matches: 7. The CDR3 consists of 14 residues. The V gene's germline CDR1 is LGHNA and CDR2 YSLEER. CDR3 DNA: TGCGCCAGCAGCCTATCGGACAGGGCGTACACCATATATTTT. This translates into CASSLSDRAYTIYF.

The genes are TRBV5-1 and TRBJ2-7; unclear D gene. The length of the CDR3 is 14 residues. From germline, CDR1 is SGHRS and CDR2 YFSETQ. Trimming removed 9 bases from V and 4 bases from J, with 20 bases in between. The CDR3 DNA reads TGCGCCACGGCACTGGAATCGGCCCCATACGAGCAGTACTTC. This sequence encodes CATALESAPYEQYF.

J is TRBJ2-6 and V is TRBV5-4, with D possibly called TRBD1 or TRBD2 (5 bases each). CDR1 and CDR2 (germline): SGHNT, YYREEE (reference sequence). Trimming pared 4 bases from V and 0 bases from J, leaving 11 bases between. This CDR3 contains 16 residues. This chain's CDR3 is CASSRDPGSGANVLTF. The CDR3 DNA reads as TGTGCCAGCAGCAGGGACCCGGGCTCTGGGGCCAACGTCCTGACTTTC.

The V call is TRBV18, the J call TRBJ1-2, with D perhaps matching TRBD1 (5 bases). Germline assignment: CDR1 KGHSH and CDR2 LQKENI. The CDR3 contains 15 residues. V lost 6 bases to trimming and J lost 5 bases, with 19 bases between them. The chain's CDR3 is CASSPEGQVPYGYTF. Here the CDR3 DNA reads TGTGCCAGCTCCCCGGAGGGGCAGGTTCCTTATGGCTACACCTTC.

The chain is built from TRBV30 and TRBJ1-1, with TRBD1 matching over 9 bases. V was clipped by 2 bases and J by 3 bases; unmatched bases: 7. Germline V gene data show CDR1 as GTSNPN and CDR2 as SVGIG (reference sequence). This CDR3 has 15 amino acids. This CDR3 reads CAWSPRTGADTEAFF. CDR3 bases: TGTGCCTGGAGTCCAAGGACAGGGGCGGACACTGAAGCTTTCTTT. Full variable domain (rest looked up from reference TRBV30 and TRBJ1-1): SQTIHQWPATLVQPVGSPLSLECTVEGTSNPNLYWYRQAAGRGLQLLFYSVGIGQISSEVPQNLSASRPQDRQFILSSKKLLLSDSGFYLCAWSPRTGADTEAFFGQGTRLTVV.

The CDR3 nucleotides read TGTGCCAGCAGCCAAGGGGCGGCCAGGGGCTATGGCTACACCTTC. Residues: CASSQGAARGYGYTF. V and J are TRBV3-1 (or the pseudogene TRBV3-2) and TRBJ1-2; a weak D match, TRBD1 (6 bases). The germline gives CDR1 LGHDT, CDR2 YNNKEL (reference sequence). The CDR3 has 15 amino acids. Trimming took 1 base from V and 4 from J, leaving 13 bases between them.

The chain joins TRBV25-1 to TRBJ1-1; D remains ambiguous. The CDR3 length is 11 residues. Trimming removed 7 bases from V and 5 bases from J, with 8 bases in between. CDR1 and CDR2 (germline): MGHDK, SYGVNS. The CDR3 region has the DNA TGTGCCAGCATAGGTTATACTGAAGCTTTCTTT. Protein: CASIGYTEAFF.

This clone was counted once. The chain uses TRBV10-3 and TRBJ2-7; 10 bases align to TRBD1. The germline CDR1 and CDR2 sequences are ENHRY and SYGVKD. Trimming at V came to 0 bases and at J to 4 bases, leaving 6 bases not matched to a gene. This CDR3 is 16 amino acids long. The DNA for the CDR3 is TGTGCCATCAGTGAGTCGGCCGGGACAGGGGTGTACGAGCAGTACTTC. This sequence encodes CAISESAGTGVYEQYF.

The chain recombines TRBV3-1 (or the pseudogene TRBV3-2) with TRBJ1-2; D is undetermined. V was shortened by 1 base and J by 8 bases, with 8 bases between the two germline ends. From germline, CDR1 is LGHDT and CDR2 YNNKEL (reference sequence). This CDR3 is built from 12 residues. CDR3 residues: CASSQGLEGYTF. CDR3 sequence (DNA): TGTGCCAGCAGCCAAGGATTGGAGGGCTACACCTTC.

The rearrangement uses TRBV29-1 and TRBJ1-1, with TRBD1 as a possible D gene (6 bases). Germline values: CDR1 SQVTM, CDR2 ANQGSEA. Trimming stripped 7 bases from V and 4 bases from J, with 13 bases between. The CDR3 totals 12 residues. The CDR3, as DNA: TGCAGCGGCGGCCAGGGGAGCACTGAAGCTTTCTTT. Protein: CSGGQGSTEAFF.